Reported below is one TCR beta chain. This specimen comes from a study of shared clonotypes between healthy human individuals. The method was immunoSEQ multiplex PCR; TCRdb's version includes in-frame clones alone and lacks a portion of them. The sample lists roughly 2,300,000 clones, roughly 92% occurring once. Naive CD4+ cells were CD45RA-selected; the remaining cells were memory. J gave up 1 base and V 1 base, and 10 bases lay outside the gene matches. This CDR3 has 18 residues. The germline gives CDR1 LGHNA, CDR2 YSLEER. The receptor was derived from a man between 18 and 35 years old in good health. Some clones in this sample may be carry-over from other donors' samples. Material: naive CD4+ T cells from PBMCs. Subset reported: CD45RA+ positively selected. V usage is TRBV4-3 and J usage is TRBJ2-7, with 10 nucleotides matching TRBD2. Written as DNA, the CDR3 is TGCGCCAGCAGCCAAGCCCCCGGGCTAGCGGGAGAGTCCTACGAGCAGTACTTC. Its translation is CASSQAPGLAGESYEQYF.